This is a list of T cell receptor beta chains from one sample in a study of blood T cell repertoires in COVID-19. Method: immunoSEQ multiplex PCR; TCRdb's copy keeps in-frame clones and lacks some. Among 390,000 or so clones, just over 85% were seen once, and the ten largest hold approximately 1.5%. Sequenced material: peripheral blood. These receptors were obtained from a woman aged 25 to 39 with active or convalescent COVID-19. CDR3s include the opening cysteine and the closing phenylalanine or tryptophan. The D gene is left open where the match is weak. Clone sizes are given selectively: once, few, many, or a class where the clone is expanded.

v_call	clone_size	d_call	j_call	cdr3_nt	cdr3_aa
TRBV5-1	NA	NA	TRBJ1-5	TGCGCCAGCAAGCTGACAAGTTTTAGCAATCAGCCCCAGCATTTT	CASKLTSFSNQPQHF
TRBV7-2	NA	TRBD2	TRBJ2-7	TGTGCCAGCCGCGGACTAGCGGGAGATGAGCAGTACTTC	CASRGLAGDEQYF
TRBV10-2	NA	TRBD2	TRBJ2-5	TGCGCCAGTAAGCGGGGACGTCAAGAGACCCAGTACTTC	CASKRGRQETQYF
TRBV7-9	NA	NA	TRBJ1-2	TGTGCCAGCAGCTTGAATCTTAGGAACAGGCCACCAGGCTACACCTTC	CASSLNLRNRPPGYTF
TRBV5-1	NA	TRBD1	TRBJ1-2	TGCGCCAGCAGCCCGGGACAGGCGGACTCGGGGGGCTACACCTTC	CASSPGQADSGGYTF
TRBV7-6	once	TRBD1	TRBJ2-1	TGTGCCAGCAGCCCTGGACAGGGATCGGGAGTATATGAGCAGTTCTTC	CASSPGQGSGVYEQFF
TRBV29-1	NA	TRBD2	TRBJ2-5	TGCAGCGTTGTTCCTAGCGGGGTCCCCCGGGAGACCCAGTACTTC	CSVVPSGVPRETQYF
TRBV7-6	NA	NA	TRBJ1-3	TGTGCCAGCAGCTTACAGGGGAAGAGCTCTGGAAACACCATATATTTT	CASSLQGKSSGNTIYF
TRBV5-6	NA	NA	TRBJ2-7	TGTGCCAGCAGCTTCTCATCGCAGGGCGAGCAGTACTTC	CASSFSSQGEQYF
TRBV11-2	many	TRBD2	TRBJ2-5	TGTGCCAGCAGCTTAGACTGGACTAGCGAGACCCAGTACTTC	CASSLDWTSETQYF
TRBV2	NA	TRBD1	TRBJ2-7	TGTGCCATTGGACAGGGATCAGTCTACGAGCAGTACTTC	CAIGQGSVYEQYF
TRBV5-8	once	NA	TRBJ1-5	TGTGCCAGCAGCCCCTTCGGGGGGGGCGATCAGCCCCAGCATTTT	CASSPFGGGDQPQHF
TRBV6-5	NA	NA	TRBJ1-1	TGTGCCAGCAGTCATTACCAGACTGCGGCCCCTGAAGCTTTCTTT	CASSHYQTAAPEAFF
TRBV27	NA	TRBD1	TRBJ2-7	TGTGCCAGCAGTCTCCCCGGGACAGGGTTCTACGAGCAGTACTTC	CASSLPGTGFYEQYF
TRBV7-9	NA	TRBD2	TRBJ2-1	TGTGCCAGCAGCTTAATCACTAGCGGGAGGGCCTATGAGCAGTTCTTC	CASSLITSGRAYEQFF
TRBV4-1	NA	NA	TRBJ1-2	TGCGCCAGCAGCCTTCAATACAGGGAATCCCCTTATGGCTACACCTTC	CASSLQYRESPYGYTF
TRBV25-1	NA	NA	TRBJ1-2	TGTGCCAGCAGCCCCCTCCCACTCAACACCTTC	CASSPLPLNTF
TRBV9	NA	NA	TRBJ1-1	TGTGCCAGCAGCGTAGGGGCAGGCGTGAACACTGAAGCTTTCTTT	CASSVGAGVNTEAFF
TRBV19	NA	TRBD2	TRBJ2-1	TGTGCCAGTAGGGGGACCGGGACTAGCGGGAGGGGCTCCTACAATGAGCAGTTCTTC	CASRGTGTSGRGSYNEQFF